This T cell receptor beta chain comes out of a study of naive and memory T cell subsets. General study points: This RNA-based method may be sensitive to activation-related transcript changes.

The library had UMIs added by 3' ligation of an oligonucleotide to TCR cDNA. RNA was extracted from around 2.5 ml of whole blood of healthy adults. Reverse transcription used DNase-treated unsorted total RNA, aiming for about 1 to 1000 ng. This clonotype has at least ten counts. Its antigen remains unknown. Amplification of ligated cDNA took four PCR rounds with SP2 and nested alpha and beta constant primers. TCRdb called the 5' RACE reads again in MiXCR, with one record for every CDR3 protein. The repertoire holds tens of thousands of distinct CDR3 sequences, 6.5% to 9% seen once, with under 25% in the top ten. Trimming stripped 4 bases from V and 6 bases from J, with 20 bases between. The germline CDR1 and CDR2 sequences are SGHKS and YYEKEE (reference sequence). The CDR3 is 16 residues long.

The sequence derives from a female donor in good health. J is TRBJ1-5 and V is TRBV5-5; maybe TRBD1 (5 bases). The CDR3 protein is CASSPAPPGSSQPQHF. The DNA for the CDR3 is TGTGCCAGCAGCCCAGCGCCTCCAGGGTCCAGTCAGCCCCAGCATTTT.